This is a list of T cell receptor beta chains from one sample in a study of T cell repertoires in cytomegalovirus infection. TCRdb analysed the reads with MiXCR anew, one entry per CDR3 protein. Of roughly 100,000 distinct CDR3 sequences listed, 15% to 20% were seen once; the top ten hold 8% to 9.5%. The sequenced sample was PBMCs. These receptors came from a human donor in good health (CMV status not recorded). Some clones in this sample may be carry-over from other donors' samples. The conserved cysteine and the conserved F or W are not part of the CDR3 here. The order of the fields is CDR3 protein, V gene, J gene.

CDR3aa: ASSQGRGTEAF
v_gene: TRBV3-1
j_gene: TRBJ1-1

CDR3aa: ASSHPNYGYT
v_gene: TRBV5-4
j_gene: TRBJ1-2

CDR3aa: ASHTPAGELF
v_gene: TRBV19
j_gene: TRBJ2-2

CDR3aa: ASIFGATGANVLT
v_gene: TRBV6-6
j_gene: TRBJ2-6

CDR3aa: ASSSWPPYEQY
v_gene: TRBV7-8
j_gene: TRBJ2-7

CDR3aa: ASSWYQRGSTDTQY
v_gene: TRBV5-4
j_gene: TRBJ2-3

CDR3aa: ASSLGGGLH
v_gene: TRBV12-3/TRBV12-4
j_gene: TRBJ1-6

CDR3aa: ASHSARQQETQY
v_gene: TRBV12-5
j_gene: TRBJ2-5

CDR3aa: ASSLGHEGKLF
v_gene: TRBV5-1
j_gene: TRBJ2-2

CDR3aa: ASSRTTGLGNTIY
v_gene: TRBV7-2
j_gene: TRBJ1-3

CDR3aa: ASSAWDREETNYGYT
v_gene: TRBV7-9
j_gene: TRBJ1-2

CDR3aa: SGLAPAKETQY
v_gene: TRBV20-1
j_gene: TRBJ2-5

CDR3aa: ASSQYLNTEAF
v_gene: TRBV6-5
j_gene: TRBJ1-1

CDR3aa: ASSSDTNTEAF
v_gene: TRBV7-2
j_gene: TRBJ1-1

CDR3aa: ASSLSSGAKSSYNEQF
v_gene: TRBV5-1
j_gene: TRBJ2-1

CDR3aa: ASSLALIGSGANVLT
v_gene: TRBV7-2
j_gene: TRBJ2-6

CDR3aa: ASSQRTAGGTDTQY
v_gene: TRBV3-1
j_gene: TRBJ2-3